Listed below are T cell receptor beta chains from one sample, sequenced in a study of cytomegalovirus exposure and HLA in healthy donors. Using immunoSEQ multiplex PCR, the repertoire was profiled, and TCRdb retains in-frame clones only, with some absent. The profile shows about 110,000 clones, around 77% of them singletons. The specimen was PBMCs. The origin of the receptors is a woman aged 40 to 49 in good health and CMV-seropositive. Each CDR3 is given with its conserved first and last residue. D genes are given only for firm matches. Not all rows give a size; the values are once, few, many and, for expanded clones, a class.

j_gene,v_gene,d_gene,len,abundance,CDR3aa,CDR3nt
TRBJ2-3,TRBV2,TRBD2,14,-,CASTWTSGTDTQYF,TGTGCCAGCACTTGGACTAGCGGGACAGATACGCAGTATTTT
TRBJ2-7,TRBV15,TRBD1,15,once,CATSRPGTGVYEQYF,TGTGCCACCAGCAGACCCGGGACAGGAGTCTACGAGCAGTACTTC
TRBJ1-2,TRBV5-4,-,15,-,CASSRGGGLLYGYTF,TGTGCCAGCAGCCGCGGGGGGGGCTTACTCTATGGCTACACCTTC
TRBJ1-2,TRBV7-9,TRBD1,17,-,CASSSRRGQGFNYGYTF,TGTGCCAGCAGCTCGCGCCGTGGACAGGGATTTAACTATGGCTACACCTTC
TRBJ1-2,TRBV6-1,TRBD1,14,-,CASSEMGQGAPYTF,TGTGCCAGCAGTGAAATGGGACAGGGGGCTCCCTACACCTTC
TRBJ2-3,TRBV5-4,TRBD2,16,-,CASSSGLAGGPDTQYF,TGTGCCAGCAGCTCCGGACTAGCGGGAGGGCCAGATACGCAGTATTTT
TRBJ1-2,TRBV28,-,14,few,CASSLIRGRWGYTF,TGTGCCAGCAGTCTAATCAGGGGTCGTTGGGGCTACACCTTC
TRBJ2-7,TRBV10-3,-,14,-,CAISESDGAGQQYF,TGTGCCATCAGTGAGTCGGATGGTGCTGGGCAACAGTACTTC
TRBJ2-2,TRBV7-8,TRBD2,18,-,CASSLFGPSGGNTGELFF,TGTGCCAGCAGCTTATTTGGTCCCAGCGGGGGAAACACCGGGGAGCTGTTTTTT
TRBJ2-1,TRBV5-6,-,11,-,CASSLLGEQFF,TGTGCCAGCAGCCTCCTCGGGGAGCAGTTCTTC
TRBJ1-1,TRBV5-1,TRBD1,14,-,CASSKDRVNTEAFF,TGCGCCAGCAGTAAGGACAGGGTGAACACTGAAGCTTTCTTT
TRBJ2-2,TRBV10-3,-,17,-,CAISEGGIILYTGELFF,TGTGCCATCAGCGAAGGGGGAATTATTTTGTACACCGGGGAGCTGTTTTTT
TRBJ2-4,TRBV2,TRBD2,11,-,CASSVGASGYF,TGTGCCAGCAGTGTCGGGGCTAGCGGATACTTC
TRBJ1-6,TRBV5-8,TRBD1,17,-,CASSLVMFRDSHSPLHF,TGTGCCAGCAGCTTGGTTATGTTCCGGGACAGTCATTCACCCCTCCACTTT
TRBJ2-6,TRBV9,TRBD1,18,-,CASSVGGTGFSGANVLTF,TGTGCCAGCAGCGTAGGGGGGACAGGTTTCTCTGGGGCCAACGTCCTGACTTTC
TRBJ1-2,TRBV5-1,-,13,-,CASSPDSNYGYTF,TGCGCCAGCAGCCCGGACAGTAACTATGGCTACACCTTC
TRBJ2-1,TRBV6-5,TRBD1,12,-,CASSKTGYGQFF,TGTGCCAGCAGTAAGACAGGGTATGGGCAGTTCTTC
TRBJ2-7,TRBV27,TRBD2,14,few,CASRPGLAAYEQYF,TGTGCCAGCAGGCCGGGACTAGCAGCCTACGAGCAGTACTTC
TRBJ2-7,TRBV14,TRBD2,15,-,CASSKGLAPNYEQYF,TGTGCCAGCAGCAAGGGACTAGCTCCAAATTACGAGCAGTACTTC